Below, one TCR beta chain is given with its context. CDR1 and CDR2 (germline): SGHNT, YYREEE (reference sequence). With 0 bases removed from V and 5 bases from J, the gap between germline ends came to 14 bases. CDR3 size: 15 residues. These data come from a study of shared clonotypes between healthy human individuals. Each PCR replicate from the sorted subsets contained 200 to 250 ng DNA, which is about 30,000 T cell genomes. Profiled with immunoSEQ multiplex PCR; TCRdb holds only in-frame clones, not every one. The data contain some 1.5 million clones, approximately 98% of them seen just once; the ten biggest clones take up 0.4% to 0.55%.

This chain uses TRBV5-4 with TRBJ1-1, with TRBD1 as a possible D gene (5 bases). The origin of this receptor is a man under 40 in good health. Specimen: naive CD4+ T cells sorted from blood. Subset described: CD45RA+ positively selected. The CDR3 DNA follows: TGTGCCAGCAGCTTGGCCAGGAGGGGAGGAACTGAAGCTTTCTTT. Translated: CASSLARRGGTEAFF. The full variable domain, with the rest looked up from reference TRBV5-4 and TRBJ1-1, is ETGVTQSPTHLIKTRGQQVTLRCSSQSGHNTVSWYQQALGQGPQFIFQYYREEENGRGNFPPRFSGLQFPNYSSELNVNALELDDSALYLCASSLARRGGTEAFFGQGTRLTVV.